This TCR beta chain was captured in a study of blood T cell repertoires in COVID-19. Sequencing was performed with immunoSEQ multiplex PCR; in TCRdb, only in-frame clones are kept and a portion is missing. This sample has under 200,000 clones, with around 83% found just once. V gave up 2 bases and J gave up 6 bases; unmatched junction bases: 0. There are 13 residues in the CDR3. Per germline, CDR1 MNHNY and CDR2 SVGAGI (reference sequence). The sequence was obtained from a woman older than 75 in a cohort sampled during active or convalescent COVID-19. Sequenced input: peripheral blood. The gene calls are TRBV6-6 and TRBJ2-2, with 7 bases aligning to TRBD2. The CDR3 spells CASSYGRAGELFF. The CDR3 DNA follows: TGTGCCAGCAGTTACGGGAGGGCCGGGGAGCTGTTTTTT.